The 13 T cell receptor beta chains below all came from one sample that was sequenced in a study of cytomegalovirus exposure and HLA in healthy donors. The PCR made use of 60 Vbeta and 13 Jbeta primers. Measured with immunoSEQ multiplex PCR; TCRdb has only the in-frame clones, and not every one. The table includes roughly 250,000 clones, roughly two thirds detected once. Sequenced input: PBMCs. The source of these receptors is a female donor in good health and CMV-seronegative.

This clone was detected once. The chain uses TRBV27 and TRBJ2-7; D remains unclear. V was shortened by 4 bases and J by 5 bases, with 21 bases between the two germline ends. This CDR3 spans 16 amino acids. CDR1 MNHEY and CDR2 SMNVEV come from the germline V gene (reference sequence). CDR3 bases: TGTGCCAGCAGTTCAGACTTTAAGCCTTCTGGCGACGAGCAGTACTTC. Residues: CASSSDFKPSGDEQYF.

V and J are TRBV11-3 and TRBJ2-1; TRBD2 aligns across 10 bases. Germline lookup yields CDR1 SGHNT and CDR2 YENEEA. With 1 base clipped from V and 6 bases from J, the junction kept 3 bases outside the gene matches. The CDR3 runs 15 residues. The CDR3 DNA reads as TGTGCCAGCAGCTTAGGACTAGCGGGCCTCAATGAGCAGTTCTTC. Translation: CASSLGLAGLNEQFF.

This chain uses TRBV6-1 with TRBJ2-5, with 14 bases identical to TRBD2. Germline lookup yields CDR1 MNHNS and CDR2 SASEGT. The junction had 4 bases not matched to a gene; V was cut back by 6 bases and J by 7 bases. The CDR3 extends over 14 amino acids. The CDR3 reads CASRGLAGVGTQYF. The CDR3, as DNA: TGTGCCAGCAGGGGACTAGCGGGAGTGGGGACCCAGTACTTC.

This clone was observed once. This chain joins TRBV19 and TRBJ1-4; TRBD1 agrees at 7 bases. V trimming: 3 bases; J trimming: 0 bases; junction bases outside the gene matches: 7. Germline V lookup: CDR1 LNHDA, CDR2 SQIVND (reference sequence). The CDR3 has 17 amino acids. The chain's CDR3 is CASSILLDRATNEKLFF. DNA for the CDR3: TGTGCCAGTAGTATCCTCCTTGACAGGGCAACTAATGAAAAACTGTTTTTT. Supplemented by reference TRBV19 and TRBJ1-4, the full variable domain reads DGGITQSPKYLFRKEGQNVTLSCEQNLNHDAMYWYRQDPGQGLRLIYYSQIVNDFQKGDIAEGYSVSREKKESFPLTVTSAQKNPTAFYLCASSILLDRATNEKLFFGSGTQLSVL.

This chain uses TRBV30 with TRBJ2-2, with D unresolved. Trimming took 1 base from V and 5 from J, leaving 2 bases between them. Germline V gene lookup returns CDR1 GTSNPN and CDR2 SVGIG (reference sequence). This CDR3 has 11 amino acids. The CDR3 nucleotides read TGTGCCTGGAGTGCTACCGGGGAGCTGTTTTTT. Protein product: CAWSATGELFF.

The chain carries TRBV10-2 and TRBJ1-3; no clear D. Germline V CDR1 and CDR2: WSHSY, SAAADI. Trimming removed 0 bases at V and 8 bases at J, with 8 bases between. This CDR3 is built from 13 residues. CDR3 in DNA: TGCGCCAGCAGTGAGTCGGAGGCGGACACCATATATTTT. Translation gives CASSESEADTIYF.

The chain has TRBV7-8 and TRBJ2-6; 7 bases map to TRBD1. The CDR3 spans 16 residues. V was pared by 5 bases and J by 0 bases, with 4 bases of the junction left unmatched. The germline gives CDR1 SGHVS, CDR2 FQNEAQ. CDR3 DNA sequence: TGTGCCAGCAGCGAGACAGGGCTCTCTGGGGCCAACGTCCTGACTTTC. Translating it yields CASSETGLSGANVLTF.

In its sample, this clone was seen a few times. The rearrangement links TRBV30 to TRBJ2-5; D is uncertain. In germline, CDR1 is GTSNPN, CDR2 SVGIG (reference sequence). Trimming took 3 bases from V and 2 from J, leaving 10 bases between them. The CDR3 is 13 amino acids. CDR3 amino acids: CAWSGSLQETQYF. Here the CDR3 DNA reads TGTGCCTGGAGCGGTTCGCTACAAGAGACCCAGTACTTC.

Only a few counts were recorded for this clone. The chain's CDR3 is CASSFEAGLYEQYF. In nucleotides, the CDR3 is TGCGCCAGCAGCTTCGAGGCGGGATTGTACGAGCAGTACTTC. This chain joins TRBV5-1 and TRBJ2-7, with a weak D call TRBD2 (6 bases). Trimming cost V 2 bases and J 4 bases, with 13 bases left between them. Germline CDR1 SGHRS, CDR2 YFSETQ. The CDR3 is made up of 14 amino acids.

On this clone itself: One junction end disagrees with the germline gene, perhaps due to a read error. The identical CDR3 is also encoded by other nucleotide sequences in the sample. The V gene is TRBV11-3, the J gene TRBJ2-3, with 10 bases fitting TRBD2. CDR3 size: 16 residues. From germline, CDR1 is SGHNT and CDR2 YENEEA. CDR3 coding DNA: TGTGCCAGCAGCTTAGATGGGAGCGGGAGGGGAGATACGCAATATTTT. The encoded protein is CASSLDGSGRGDTQYF. The full variable domain, rest sourced from reference TRBV11-3 and TRBJ2-3, is EAGVVQSPRYKIIEKKQPVAFWCNPISGHNTLYWYLQNLGQGPELLIRYENEEAVDDSQLPKDRFSAERLKGVDSTLKIQPAELGDSAVYLCASSLDGSGRGDTQYFGPGTRLTVL.

This clone has just a few counts. The V call is TRBV9, the J call TRBJ1-4, with D tentatively TRBD1 (5 bases). The CDR3 length is 15 residues. CDR1 and CDR2 from the germline V gene are SGDLS and YYNGEE. Trimming shortened V by 0 bases and J by 4 bases, and 10 bases separated the two germline ends. DNA of the CDR3: TGTGCCAGCAGCGTAGTTGGTAGGGGTAATGAAAAACTGTTTTTT. Its protein is CASSVVGRGNEKLFF.

Worth noting for this clone: One junction end disagrees with the germline gene, perhaps due to a read error. DNA of the CDR3: TGTGCTAGCAGCTCGGGACTAGCGGGAGGGTTGAGTGAGCAGTTCTTC. Translation: CASSSGLAGGLSEQFF. The V call is TRBV7-7, the J call TRBJ2-1, with TRBD2 identical over 16 bases. This CDR3 comprises 16 residues. Germline lookup yields CDR1 SSHAT and CDR2 FNYEAQ (reference sequence).

The rearrangement joins TRBV18 to TRBJ2-7, with TRBD1 matching over 10 bases. Germline CDR1 is KGHSH and CDR2 is LQKENI. With 3 bases clipped from V and 5 bases from J, the junction kept 7 bases outside the gene matches. The CDR3 runs 15 residues. The CDR3 reads CASSPGDRGTHEQYF. The CDR3 DNA sequence: TGTGCCAGCTCACCGGGGGACAGGGGAACTCACGAGCAGTACTTC. The full variable domain, in which reference TRBV18 and TRBJ2-7 provide the parts outside the CDR3, is NAGVMQNPRHLVRRRGQEARLRCSPMKGHSHVYWYRQLPEEGLKFMVYLQKENIIDESGMPKERFSAEFPKEGPSILRIQQVVRGDSAAYFCASSPGDRGTHEQYFGPGTRLTVT.